Sequencing of this TCR beta chain was carried out in a study of monozygotic twins with inflammatory bowel disease. Notes on the study in general: Limited statistical power may explain no repertoire similarity difference between concordant and discordant twins. Ultimately, a single strong signal or clonotype associated with IBD was not supported. Healthy co-twins showed greater TCRbeta diversity (inverse Simpson) than IBD patients.

CDR3 size: 15 residues. In germline, CDR1 is SGHDT, CDR2 YYEEEE. TCRdb reworked the 5' RACE reads into one entry per CDR3 protein, no DNA. The table counts about 380,000 distinct CDR3 sequences; 2.6% lies in the top ten. A remark on this clonotype: What it binds is not known.

The TCR was taken from a human donor with ulcerative colitis or Crohn's disease, or a healthy co-twin of an affected twin (not recorded which). Sequencing was carried out using blood. The chain combines TRBV5-6 with TRBJ1-2; TCRdb reports TRBD1, a call that lacks DNA to check it against. CDR3 in amino acids: CASSLAGQGANGYTF.